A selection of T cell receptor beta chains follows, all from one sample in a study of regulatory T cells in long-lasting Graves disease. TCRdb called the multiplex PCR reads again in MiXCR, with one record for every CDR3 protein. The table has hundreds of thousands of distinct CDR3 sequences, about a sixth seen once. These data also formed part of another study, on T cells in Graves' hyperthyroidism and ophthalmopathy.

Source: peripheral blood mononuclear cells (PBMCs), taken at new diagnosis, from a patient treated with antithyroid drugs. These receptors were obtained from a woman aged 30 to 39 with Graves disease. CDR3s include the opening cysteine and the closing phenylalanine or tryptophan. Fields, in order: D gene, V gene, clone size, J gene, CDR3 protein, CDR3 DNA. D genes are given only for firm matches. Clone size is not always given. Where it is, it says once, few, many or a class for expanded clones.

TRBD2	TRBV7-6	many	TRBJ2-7	CASSPLAGSYEQYF	TGTGCCAGCAGCCCTCTAGCGGGTTCCTACGAGCAGTACTTC
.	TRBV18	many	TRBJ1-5	CASSQGWGLEQPQHF	TGTGCCAGCTCACAGGGGTGGGGGCTCGAACAGCCCCAGCATTTT
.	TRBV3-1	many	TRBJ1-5	CASSQERDQPQHF	TGTGCCAGCAGCCAAGAACGAGATCAGCCCCAGCATTTT
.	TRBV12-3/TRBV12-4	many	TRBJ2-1	CASNINGGINNEQFF	TGTGCCAGCAATATCAATGGCGGGATTAACAATGAGCAGTTCTTC
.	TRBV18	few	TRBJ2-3	CASSPELSTDTQYF	TGTGCCAGCTCCCCAGAACTCAGCACAGATACGCAGTATTTT
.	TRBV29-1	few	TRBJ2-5	CSVDGTAETQYF	TGCAGCGTTGACGGGACCGCAGAGACCCAGTACTTC
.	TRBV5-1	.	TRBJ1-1	CASSSFDSGYEAFF	TGCGCCAGCAGCTCCTTTGACAGTGGGTATGAAGCTTTCTTT
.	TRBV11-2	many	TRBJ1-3	CASSSWGGNTIYF	TGTGCCAGCAGCTCCTGGGGTGGAAACACCATATATTTT
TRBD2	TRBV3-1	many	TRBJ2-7	CASSPPPTSGRSSYEQYF	TGTGCCAGCAGCCCTCCCCCGACTAGCGGGAGGTCCTCCTACGAGCAGTACTTC
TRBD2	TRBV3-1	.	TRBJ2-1	CASSREAGGGNEQFF	TGTGCCAGCAGCCGCGAAGCGGGAGGAGGCAATGAGCAGTTCTTC
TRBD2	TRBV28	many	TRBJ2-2	CASSLSGGRNTGELFF	TGTGCCAGCAGTTTAAGCGGGGGGCGAAACACCGGGGAGCTGTTTTTT
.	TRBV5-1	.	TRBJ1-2	CASSPVEGGYTF	TGCGCCAGCAGCCCGGTGGAGGGTGGCTACACCTTC
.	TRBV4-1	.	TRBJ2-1	CASSQDIRGSNEQFF	TGCGCCAGCAGCCAAGATATACGGGGGTCCAATGAGCAGTTCTTC
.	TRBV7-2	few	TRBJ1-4	CASSLEGASEKLFF	TGTGCCAGCAGCTTAGAAGGGGCTAGTGAAAAACTGTTTTTT
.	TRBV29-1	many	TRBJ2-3	CSVRRDTSTDTQYF	TGCAGCGTTCGGCGGGATACAAGCACAGATACGCAGTATTTT
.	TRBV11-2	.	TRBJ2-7	CASSHFQQVYEQYF	TGTGCCAGCAGTCACTTCCAACAGGTCTACGAGCAGTACTTC
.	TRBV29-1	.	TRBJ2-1	CSSRGDPGGVEQFF	TGCAGCTCCCGCGGGGACCCCGGCGGGGTTGAGCAGTTCTTC
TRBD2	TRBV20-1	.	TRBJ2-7	CSARLAGGPHEQYF	TGCAGTGCTCGCCTAGCGGGAGGGCCCCACGAGCAGTACTTC
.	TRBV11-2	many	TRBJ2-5	CASSLLRGVQETQYF	TGTGCCAGCAGCTTACTTCGAGGGGTCCAAGAGACCCAGTACTTC
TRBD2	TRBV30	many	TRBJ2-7	CAWSVPMYTGGEQYF	TGTGCCTGGAGTGTCCCGATGTACACGGGGGGCGAGCAGTACTTC
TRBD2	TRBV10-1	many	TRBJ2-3	CASSERAGVADTQYF	TGCGCCAGCAGTGAGAGAGCGGGAGTGGCAGATACGCAGTATTTT
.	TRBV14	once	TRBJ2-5	CASSQGNWTEETQYF	TGTGCCAGCAGCCAAGGGAACTGGACAGAGGAGACCCAGTACTTC
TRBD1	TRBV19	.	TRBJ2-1	CASSTRDRGPSRLAGYEQFF	TGTGCCAGTAGTACCAGGGACAGGGGGCCCTCGCGTCTAGCGGGATATGAGCAGTTCTTC
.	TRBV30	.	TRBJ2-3	CAWSSRLATSTDTQYF	TGTGCCTGGAGTTCCCGCCTAGCGACTAGCACAGATACGCAGTATTTT
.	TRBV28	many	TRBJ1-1	CASSFTETNTEAFF	TGTGCCAGCAGTTTTACGGAGACGAACACTGAAGCTTTCTTT
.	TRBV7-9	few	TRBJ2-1	CASSLVDRGSYEQFF	TGTGCCAGCAGCTTAGTGGACCGGGGTTCGTATGAGCAGTTCTTC
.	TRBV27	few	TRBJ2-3	CAADTQYF	TGTGCCGCAGATACGCAGTATTTT
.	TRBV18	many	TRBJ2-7	CASSSRTFVSYEQYF	TGTGCCAGCTCATCCCGGACATTTGTGTCCTACGAGCAGTACTTC
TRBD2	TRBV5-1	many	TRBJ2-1	CASKGGTSDYNEQFF	TGCGCCAGCAAGGGGGGGACTAGCGACTACAATGAGCAGTTCTTC